This TCR beta chain was recorded in a study of T cell changes during pregnancy in multiple sclerosis. The V gene end was trimmed by 3 bases and the J gene end by 2 bases; junction bases not matched to a gene: 7. Germline assignment: CDR1 ENHRY and CDR2 SYGVKD. The CDR3 is 15 amino acids. Method: immunoSEQ multiplex PCR; TCRdb's copy keeps in-frame clones and lacks some. The sample shows 15,000 to 20,000 clones, around 86% of them seen only once. The sequence was collected from a female donor in good health, enrolled as a control in a pregnancy study. The sequencing used CD8+ T cells from peripheral blood mononuclear cells, collected in the third trimester of pregnancy. The chain couples TRBV10-3 to TRBJ2-7; 7 bases agree with TRBD1. The CDR3 spells CAISDLLGQAYEQYF. CDR3 sequence (DNA): TGTGCCATCAGTGATTTGCTCGGACAGGCCTACGAGCAGTACTTC.